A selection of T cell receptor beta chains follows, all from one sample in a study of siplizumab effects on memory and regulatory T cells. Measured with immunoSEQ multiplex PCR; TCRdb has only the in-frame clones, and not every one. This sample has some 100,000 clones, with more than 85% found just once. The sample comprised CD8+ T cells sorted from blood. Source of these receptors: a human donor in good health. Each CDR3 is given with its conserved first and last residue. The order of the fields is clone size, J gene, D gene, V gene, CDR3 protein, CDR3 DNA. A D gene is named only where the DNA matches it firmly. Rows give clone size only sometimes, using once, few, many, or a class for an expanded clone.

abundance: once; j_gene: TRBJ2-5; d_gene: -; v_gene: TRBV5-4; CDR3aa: CASSSLEEETQYF; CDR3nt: TGTGCCAGCAGCTCCCTGGAGGAAGAGACCCAGTACTTC
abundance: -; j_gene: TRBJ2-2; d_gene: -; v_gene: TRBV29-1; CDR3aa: CSVADGYTGELFF; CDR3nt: TGCAGCGTTGCTGACGGGTACACCGGGGAGCTGTTTTTT
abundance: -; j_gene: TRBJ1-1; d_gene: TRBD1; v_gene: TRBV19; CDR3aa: CASSQIPRGRTEAFF; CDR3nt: TGTGCCAGTAGTCAAATACCCAGGGGGCGTACTGAAGCTTTCTTT
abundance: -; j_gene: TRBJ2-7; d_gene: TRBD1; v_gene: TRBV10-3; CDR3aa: CAISRTGPYEQYF; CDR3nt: TGTGCCATATCGAGGACAGGGCCATACGAGCAGTACTTC
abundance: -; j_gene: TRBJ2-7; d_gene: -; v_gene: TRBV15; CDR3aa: CATSRDPGAVYEQYF; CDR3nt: TGTGCCACCAGCAGAGACCCCGGGGCAGTCTACGAGCAGTACTTC
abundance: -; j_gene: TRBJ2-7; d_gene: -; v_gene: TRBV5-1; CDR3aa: CASSLGGTLRLEQYF; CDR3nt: TGCGCCAGCAGCTTAGGCGGGACCCTTCGACTCGAGCAGTACTTC
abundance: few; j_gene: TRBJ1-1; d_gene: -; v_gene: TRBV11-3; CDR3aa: CASKSGENTEAFF; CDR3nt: TGTGCCAGCAAATCCGGAGAGAACACTGAAGCTTTCTTT
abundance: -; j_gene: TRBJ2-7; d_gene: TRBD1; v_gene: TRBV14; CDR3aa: CASSLTPGQSSEQYF; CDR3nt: TGTGCCAGCAGCCTAACTCCGGGACAGTCTTCCGAGCAGTACTTC
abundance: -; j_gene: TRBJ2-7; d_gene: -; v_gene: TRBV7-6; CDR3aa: CASSLQPAGTVTYEQYF; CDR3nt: TGTGCCAGCAGCCTACAACCGGCCGGGACGGTAACCTACGAGCAGTACTTC
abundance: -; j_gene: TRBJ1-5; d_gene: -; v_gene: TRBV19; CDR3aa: CASSIDDGSNQPQHF; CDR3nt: TGTGCCAGTAGTATAGATGATGGAAGCAATCAGCCCCAGCATTTT
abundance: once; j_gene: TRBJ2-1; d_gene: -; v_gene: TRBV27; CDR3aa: CASSLSRLNEQFF; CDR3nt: TGTGCCAGCAGTTTATCCCGCCTCAATGAGCAGTTCTTC
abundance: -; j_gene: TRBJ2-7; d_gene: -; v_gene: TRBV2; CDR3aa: CASSSRQGGYYEQYF; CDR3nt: TGTGCCAGCAGTTCTCGCCAGGGCGGTTACTACGAGCAGTACTTC
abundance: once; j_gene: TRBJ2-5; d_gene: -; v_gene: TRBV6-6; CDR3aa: CASSYQGNQETQYF; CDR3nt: TGTGCCAGCAGTTACCAGGGGAACCAAGAGACCCAGTACTTC
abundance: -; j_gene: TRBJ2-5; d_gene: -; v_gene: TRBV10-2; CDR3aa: CAGWHTEYF; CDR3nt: TGCGCCGGCTGGCACACCGAGTACTTC
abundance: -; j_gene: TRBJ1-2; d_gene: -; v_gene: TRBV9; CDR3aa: CASGQSPVGGYTF; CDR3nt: TGTGCCAGCGGACAGTCTCCGGTCGGTGGCTACACCTTC
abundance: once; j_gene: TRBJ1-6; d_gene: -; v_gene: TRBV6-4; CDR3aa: CASSDEGGRSPLHF; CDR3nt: TGTGCCAGCAGTGACGAAGGGGGTAGGTCACCCCTCCACTTT
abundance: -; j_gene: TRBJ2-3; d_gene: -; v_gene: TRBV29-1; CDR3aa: CSVLAGLDTQYF; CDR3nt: TGCAGCGTTTTGGCGGGGCTAGATACGCAGTATTTT
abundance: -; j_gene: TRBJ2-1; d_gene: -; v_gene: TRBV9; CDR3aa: CASSAAGPSSYNEQFF; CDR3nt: TGTGCCAGCAGCGCTGCCGGACCAAGCTCCTACAATGAGCAGTTCTTC
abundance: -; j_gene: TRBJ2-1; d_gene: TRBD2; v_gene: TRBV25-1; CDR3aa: CASSGKTSGTYNEQFF; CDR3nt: TGTGCCAGCAGTGGGAAGACTAGCGGGACGTACAATGAGCAGTTCTTC
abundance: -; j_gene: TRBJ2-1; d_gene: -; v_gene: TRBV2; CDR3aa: CASSEEGSINEQFF; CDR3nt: TGTGCCAGCAGTGAAGAGGGATCAATAAACGAGCAGTTCTTC
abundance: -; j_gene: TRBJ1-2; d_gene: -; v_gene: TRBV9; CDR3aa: CASSVVSGQVDGYTF; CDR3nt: TGTGCCAGCAGCGTAGTCTCGGGGCAGGTCGATGGCTACACCTTC
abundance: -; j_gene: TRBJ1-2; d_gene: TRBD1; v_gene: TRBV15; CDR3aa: CATSRDLGQAFGYTF; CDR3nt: TGTGCCACCAGCAGAGATCTTGGACAGGCGTTTGGCTACACCTTC
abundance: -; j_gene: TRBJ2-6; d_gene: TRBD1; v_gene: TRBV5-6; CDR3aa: CASSFLTGGSGANVLTF; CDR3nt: TGTGCCAGCAGCTTCCTTACAGGGGGTTCTGGGGCCAACGTCCTGACTTTC
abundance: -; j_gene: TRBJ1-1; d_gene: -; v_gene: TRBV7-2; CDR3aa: CASTDRREAFF; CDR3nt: TGTGCCAGCACCGACAGGAGGGAAGCTTTCTTT
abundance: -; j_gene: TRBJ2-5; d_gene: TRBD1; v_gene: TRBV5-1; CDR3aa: CASSPLDRVGETQYF; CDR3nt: TGCGCCAGCAGCCCCCTCGACAGGGTAGGAGAGACCCAGTACTTC
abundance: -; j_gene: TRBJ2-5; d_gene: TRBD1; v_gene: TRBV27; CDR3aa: CASSRQGYQETQYF; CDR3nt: TGTGCCAGCAGTCGACAGGGGTACCAAGAGACCCAGTACTTC
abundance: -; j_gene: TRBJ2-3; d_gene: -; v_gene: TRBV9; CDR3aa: CASSVVLGDTQYF; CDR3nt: TGTGCCAGCAGCGTAGTATTGGGAGATACGCAGTATTTT
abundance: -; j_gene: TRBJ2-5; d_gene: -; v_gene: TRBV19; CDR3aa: CASSIVGLQETQYF; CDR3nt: TGTGCCAGTAGTATAGTGGGTCTCCAAGAGACCCAGTACTTC
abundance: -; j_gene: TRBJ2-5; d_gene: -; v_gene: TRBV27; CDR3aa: CASSPGRVQETQYF; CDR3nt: TGTGCCAGCTCTCCCGGGCGGGTACAAGAGACCCAGTACTTC
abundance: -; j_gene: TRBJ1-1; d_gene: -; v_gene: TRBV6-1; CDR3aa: CATNYGGLTEAFF; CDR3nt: TGTGCCACGAACTATGGGGGGCTAACTGAAGCTTTCTTT